The 14 T cell receptor beta chains below all came from one sample that was sequenced in a study of T cell responses to AZD1222 COVID-19 vaccine. Sequenced by immunoSEQ multiplex PCR; TCRdb stores in-frame clones only, minus some. The sample includes roughly 150,000 clones, over 80% of them seen just once. Sequencing used peripheral blood, obtained 28 days after the second AZD1222 dose. The receptor set was obtained from an adult who received the AZD1222 COVID-19 vaccine.

This chain joins TRBV29-1 and TRBJ1-1; tentatively, D is TRBD1 (5 bases). The V end was cut by 6 bases, the J end by 4 bases, with 15 bases between. Germline V CDR1 and CDR2: SQVTM, ANQGSEA. CDR3 length: 13 residues. The CDR3 spells CSVPRPGGTEAFF. CDR3 coding DNA: TGCAGCGTCCCGAGGCCCGGGGGCACTGAAGCTTTCTTT.

J is TRBJ1-2 and V is TRBV18, with D possibly matching TRBD1 (5 bases). V lost 3 bases and J lost 10, with 12 bases in between. Germline CDR1 and CDR2: KGHSH and LQKENI. The CDR3 contains 12 residues. The CDR3 nucleotides are TGTGCCAGCTCACCTCCTGGGGGGGACTACACCTTC. Protein product: CASSPPGGDYTF.

The V and J genes are TRBV18 and TRBJ2-3, with 12 bases identical to TRBD2. The V segment lost 1 base and the J segment 5 bases; nucleotides outside the gene matches: 4. The CDR3 runs to 16 residues. Per germline, CDR1 KGHSH and CDR2 LQKENI. As DNA, the CDR3 is TGTGCCAGCTCACCACGGCTAGCGGGGGGGCAAGATACGCAGTATTTT. Its translation is CASSPRLAGGQDTQYF. Looking up the rest from reference TRBV18 and TRBJ2-3 gives the full variable domain: NAGVMQNPRHLVRRRGQEARLRCSPMKGHSHVYWYRQLPEEGLKFMVYLQKENIIDESGMPKERFSAEFPKEGPSILRIQQVVRGDSAAYFCASSPRLAGGQDTQYFGPGTRLTVL.

This clone was picked up one time. The J gene is TRBJ1-2, the V gene TRBV5-8, with D hard to call. Germline V gives CDR1 SGHTS, CDR2 YDEGEE. Trimming took off 6 bases at V and 1 base at J, with 16 bases between the two ends. This CDR3 comprises 15 residues. The CDR3, as DNA: TGTGCCAGCACCTTCGCCGGGAGGATTAACTATGGCTACACCTTC. Its translation is CASTFAGRINYGYTF.

The CDR3 nucleotides are TGCGCCAGCAGCTCGGGGACTAGCGGGGGAACTCAGTACTTC. This gives the protein CASSSGTSGGTQYF. The gene calls are TRBV5-1 and TRBJ2-5; TRBD2 matches 14 bases. Trimming at V came to 3 bases and at J to 11 bases, leaving 6 bases not matched to a gene. This CDR3 contains 14 residues. Per the germline V gene, CDR1 is SGHRS and CDR2 is YFSETQ.

This chain connects TRBV13 to TRBJ2-5; D is unclear. Germline loops: CDR1 PRHDT, CDR2 FYEKMQ (reference sequence). This CDR3 region has 16 residues. The ends were cut back, 2 bases at V and 5 bases at J, with 18 bases in the middle. The CDR3 protein is CASSLSRFGEVETQYF. DNA for the CDR3: TGTGCCAGCAGCTTAAGTCGTTTTGGAGAAGTGGAGACCCAGTACTTC.

The rearrangement joins TRBV29-1 to TRBJ2-7, with D perhaps assigned TRBD1 or TRBD2 (5 bases each). The CDR3 extends over 12 amino acids. Germline values: CDR1 SQVTM, CDR2 ANQGSEA. The germline V and J ends were trimmed by 6 bases and 1 base, with 10 bases remaining between them. CDR3: CSVGVRSYEQYF. For the CDR3, the DNA is TGCAGCGTGGGGGTTCGGTCCTACGAGCAGTACTTC.

This clone was counted a single time. The chain uses TRBV19 and TRBJ1-5, with 10 bases matching TRBD1. Germline values: CDR1 LNHDA, CDR2 SQIVND (reference sequence). The junction had 4 bases not matched to a gene; V was cut back by 4 bases and J by 4 bases. The CDR3 is 15 residues long. CDR3 DNA: TGTGCCAGTAGTACTCCGGACAGGGGGAATCAGCCCCAGCATTTT. It translates to CASSTPDRGNQPQHF.

This chain uses TRBV19 with TRBJ1-1; no clear D. Trimming took 7 bases from V and 8 from J, leaving 14 bases between them. Germline loops: CDR1 LNHDA, CDR2 SQIVND (reference sequence). The CDR3 length is 12 residues. CDR3 sequence (DNA): TGTGCCAGTAAACCCCCATCGGGGGAAGCTTTCTTT. Residues: CASKPPSGEAFF.

This clone was recorded once. The rearrangement uses TRBV5-1 and TRBJ1-2; D unresolved. The CDR3 extends over 13 amino acids. V lost 0 bases and J 0 bases, leaving 3 bases between the germline ends. In germline, CDR1 is SGHRS, CDR2 YFSETQ. This CDR3 is CASSLGTNYGYTF. DNA of the CDR3: TGCGCCAGCAGCTTGGGCACTAACTATGGCTACACCTTC.

This clone was found once. The genes are TRBV27 and TRBJ1-2, with D maybe TRBD1 (5 bases). Germline CDR1 and CDR2: MNHEY and SMNVEV (reference sequence). The CDR3 spans 13 residues. Trimming took 3 bases from V and 5 from J, leaving 10 bases between them. The DNA of the CDR3 is TGTGCCAGCAGTTTCGCAGGGCGGTATGGCTACACCTTC. Protein product: CASSFAGRYGYTF.

The chain is built from TRBV7-9 and TRBJ1-2, with TRBD1 as a possible D gene (6 bases). Trimming cost V 5 bases and J 5 bases, with 18 bases left between them. Germline CDR1 and CDR2: SEHNR and FQNEAQ (reference sequence). The CDR3 spans 15 residues. CDR3 in DNA: TGTGCCAGCAGCCGGACAGACGGGGGTTCGTATGGCTACACCTTC. Translating it yields CASSRTDGGSYGYTF.

The chain uses TRBV6-5 and TRBJ2-1, with TRBD2 matching 11 bases. CDR3 length: 15 amino acids. V dropped 7 bases and J dropped 3; count of bases not matched to a gene: 5. The germline CDR1 and CDR2 sequences are MNHEY and SVGAGI. The CDR3 loop is CASTTGTSGYNEQFF. CDR3 bases: TGTGCCAGCACAACCGGGACTAGCGGCTACAATGAGCAGTTCTTC.

The rearrangement joins TRBV28 to TRBJ2-1; D may match TRBD1 or TRBD2 (6 bases each). V was cut by 1 base and J by 7 bases, with 17 bases left in between. There are 16 residues in the CDR3. Germline lookup yields CDR1 MDHEN and CDR2 SYDVKM. The CDR3 loop is CASSLSGTPGTNEQFF. CDR3 DNA sequence: TGTGCCAGCAGTTTATCCGGGACTCCCGGGACAAATGAGCAGTTCTTC.